Shown below are 20 T cell receptor beta chains from a single sample sequenced in a study of T cell repertoires in cytomegalovirus infection. TCRdb called the reads again in MiXCR, with one record for every CDR3 protein. The sample includes 350,000 to 500,000 distinct CDR3 sequences, approximately 31% of them seen just once. What was sequenced was PBMCs. These receptors all stem from a human donor in good health (CMV status not recorded). Some clones in this sample may be carry-over from other donors' samples.

This clonotype was picked up many times. This chain links TRBV7-6 with TRBJ2-3; 9 bases align to TRBD2. With V trimmed by 6 bases and J by 3 bases, 10 bases remained unmatched. The CDR3 contains 16 residues. CDR1 and CDR2 (germline): SGHVS, FNYEAQ. CDR3 protein: CASRRGVAGATDTQYF. The CDR3 bases are TGTGCCAGCAGACGTGGGGTAGCGGGAGCAACAGATACGCAGTATTTT.

The chain links TRBV11-2 to TRBJ2-5; 7 bases fit TRBD1. V lost 5 bases and J lost 5; bases outside the gene matches: 11. Germline assignment: CDR1 SGHAT and CDR2 FQNNGV. This CDR3 spans 15 amino acids. The CDR3 region is CASSPLTGSWETQYF. The CDR3 DNA reads as TGTGCCAGCAGCCCCCTGACAGGGTCGTGGGAGACCCAGTACTTC.

In regard to this clonotype: The germline gene is not matched at one end of the junction; a read error may be the cause. The chain has TRBV4-3 and TRBJ2-2; no definite D call. The CDR3 has 14 amino acids. Germline CDR1 and CDR2: LGHNA and YSLEER. CDR3 amino acids: CASRQGSVTGELFF. The CDR3 nucleotides read TGCGCCAGCAGGCAAGGGTCAGTTACCGGGGAGCTGTTTTTT.

This clonotype was recorded a few times. This chain connects TRBV20-1 to TRBJ2-7; 9 nucleotides match TRBD1. The J segment lost 5 bases and the V segment lost 6 bases, leaving 8 bases of the junction unmatched. Germline values: CDR1 DFQATT, CDR2 SNEGSKA (reference sequence). The CDR3 runs 13 residues. The CDR3 DNA reads as TGCAGTGCCGAAGGACAGGGGATCCACGAGCAGTACTTC. Protein sequence: CSAEGQGIHEQYF.

This chain joins TRBV12-3 or TRBV12-4 and TRBJ2-7; TRBD1 aligns across 11 bases. CDR3 size: 15 residues. The junction had 6 bases not matched to a gene; V was cut back by 2 bases and J by 6 bases. The chain's CDR3 is CASSLRRTGGGEQYF. The CDR3 nucleotides are TGTGCCAGCAGTTTAAGGAGGACAGGGGGCGGCGAGCAGTACTTC.

A few counts support this clonotype. The J gene is TRBJ2-5, the V gene TRBV20-1; no definite D call. Trimming took off 1 base at V and 3 bases at J, with 6 bases between the two ends. Germline lookup yields CDR1 DFQATT and CDR2 SNEGSKA (reference sequence). The CDR3 runs to 12 residues. The chain's CDR3 is CSARGLEETQYF. The DNA for the CDR3 is TGCAGTGCTAGAGGATTAGAAGAGACCCAGTACTTC.

Details on this clonotype: This may be a read error: a much more frequent sequence differs by one nucleotide. This chain connects TRBV7-2 to TRBJ1-5, with D unclear. The CDR3 has 13 residues. Germline-derived CDR1 and CDR2 are SGHTA and FQGNSA. CDR3 coding DNA: TGTGGCAGCAGCTGGGTTGGCAATCAGCCCCAGCATTTT. This gives the protein CGSSWVGNQPQHF.

This clonotype has at least ten counts. V usage is TRBV7-6 and J usage is TRBJ2-7, with TRBD1 matching over 12 bases. The length of the CDR3 is 16 residues. Trimming cost V 1 base and J 6 bases; bases outside gene matches: 7. Per the germline V gene, CDR1 is SGHVS and CDR2 is FNYEAQ. The CDR3 DNA reads as TGTGCCAGCAGCTTAGGTGGAGGGACAGGGGGCGGCGAGCAGTACTTC. It yields the protein CASSLGGGTGGGEQYF.

Concerning this clonotype itself: One base away lies a much larger clone, so this may be a sequencing read error. This chain uses TRBV7-2 with TRBJ2-6, with a weak D call TRBD2 (6 bases). Germline CDR1 is SGHTA and CDR2 is FQGNSA. V lost 5 bases and J 0 bases, leaving 14 bases between the germline ends. CDR3 size: 17 residues. CDR3 in amino acids: CASSPPGLRSGANVLTF. Written as DNA, the CDR3 is TGTGCCAGCAGCCCACCGGGACTCCGCTCTGGGGCCAACGTCCTGACTTTC.

This clonotype was observed at least ten times. The chain recombines TRBV7-8 with TRBJ2-2, with unresolved D. The CDR3 covers 16 residues. V was pared by 5 bases and J by 1 base, with 14 bases between. Germline V CDR1 and CDR2: SGHVS, FQNEAQ. The CDR3 spells CASSPLRAVNTGELFF. CDR3 DNA sequence: TGTGCCAGCAGCCCCCTACGGGCTGTGAACACCGGGGAGCTGTTTTTT.

This clonotype was found once. A much larger clone differs by one base, so this may be a read error. The V call is TRBV7-2, the J call TRBJ1-4; D is unresolved. The V gene's germline CDR1 is SGHTA and CDR2 FQGNSA. CDR3 size: 15 residues. The V and J ends lost 5 bases and 6 bases respectively, with 16 bases between them. The CDR3 DNA follows: TGTGCCAGCAGCCCCCGAGGGCATCCCGATGAAAAACTGTTTTTT. It translates to CASSPRGHPDEKLFF.

This clonotype was seen a few times. This chain uses TRBV7-2 with TRBJ2-1; 10 bases are shared with TRBD2. Losses at the gene ends were 4 bases for V and 9 bases for J; bases not matched to a gene: 15. The CDR3 runs to 17 residues. Germline V gene lookup returns CDR1 SGHTA and CDR2 FQGNSA. CDR3 DNA: TGTGCCAGCAGCTCCTCCCGGGAAAGCGGGGGGGCCGGTGAGCAGTTCTTC. Translated: CASSSSRESGGAGEQFF.

In its sample, this clonotype was seen a few times. This chain uses TRBV7-6 with TRBJ2-1; 9 bases map to TRBD2. The CDR3 totals 14 residues. The trim removed 0 bases at V and 7 bases at J, leaving 1 base unmatched. From germline, CDR1 is SGHVS and CDR2 FNYEAQ. The CDR3 reads CASSLATSGNEQFF. The CDR3 DNA follows: TGTGCCAGCAGCTTAGCTACTAGCGGGAATGAGCAGTTCTTC.

In the case of this clonotype: Relative to the germline gene, one junction end is altered; a read error may explain this. V is TRBV6-2 or TRBV6-3 and J is TRBJ2-7; D is undetermined. This CDR3 comprises 12 residues. Germline CDR1 MNHEY, CDR2 SVGEGT. CDR3 loop: CASSWPTNEQCF. CDR3 DNA sequence: TGTGCAAGCAGTTGGCCAACGAACGAGCAGTGCTTC.

This clonotype occurred many times. The genes are TRBV7-9 and TRBJ1-4; D remains ambiguous. Looked up from germline, CDR1 is SEHNR and CDR2 is FQNEAQ (reference sequence). Trimming left V 6 bases short and J 4 bases short, with 9 bases between. CDR3 size: 13 residues. The CDR3 DNA reads as TGTGCCAGCAGTCGGCAGAGTAATGAAAAACTGTTTTTT. The encoded protein is CASSRQSNEKLFF. The full variable domain, rest sourced from reference TRBV7-9 and TRBJ1-4, is DTGVSQNPRHKITKRGQNVTFRCDPISEHNRLYWYRQTLGQGPEFLTYFQNEAQLEKSRLLSDRFSAERPKGSFSTLEIQRTEQGDSAMYLCASSRQSNEKLFFGSGTQLSVL.

Only a few counts were recorded for this clonotype. V and J are TRBV28 and TRBJ2-6, with no clear D. Germline lookup yields CDR1 MDHEN and CDR2 SYDVKM. The V gene lost 8 bases and the J gene lost 0 bases, with 17 bases spanning the gap. This CDR3 spans 17 amino acids. This chain's CDR3 is CASGKLGRSSGANVLTF. The CDR3 nucleotides read TGTGCCAGCGGAAAGTTAGGCAGGTCCTCTGGGGCCAACGTCCTGACTTTC. The full variable domain, with the rest looked up from reference TRBV28 and TRBJ2-6, is DVKVTQSSRYLVKRTGEKVFLECVQDMDHENMFWYRQDPGLGLRLIYFSYDVKMKEKGDIPEGYSVSREKKERFSLILESASTNQTSMYLCASGKLGRSSGANVLTFGAGSRLTVL.

This rearrangement joins TRBV6-4 to TRBJ2-1; TRBD2 agrees at 8 bases. The germline V gene has CDR1 MRHNA and CDR2 SNTAGT. This CDR3 is 15 amino acids long. V lost 2 bases and J lost 7; bases outside the gene matches: 7. For the CDR3, the DNA is TGTGCCAGCAGTGACGACGGGGGGGGGTTTAATGAGCAGTTCTTC. Translation: CASSDDGGGFNEQFF.

J is TRBJ2-1 and V is TRBV6-1, with D possibly being TRBD2 (6 bases). The CDR3 extends over 17 amino acids. The germline V gene encodes CDR1 MNHNS and CDR2 SASEGT. V was clipped by 5 bases and J by 5 bases, with 22 bases between them. CDR3 amino acids: CASSYSVANGGDNEQFF. CDR3 in DNA: TGTGCCAGCAGTTATAGCGTGGCGAACGGGGGTGACAATGAGCAGTTCTTC.

This clonotype was seen ten or more times. The chain has TRBV7-9 and TRBJ2-6; D not certain. CDR3 size: 13 residues. The germline V gene has CDR1 SEHNR and CDR2 FQNEAQ (reference sequence). V dropped 1 base and J dropped 5 bases, with 3 bases sitting between them. This chain's CDR3 is CASSLGWANVLTF. CDR3 coding DNA: TGTGCCAGCAGCTTAGGCTGGGCCAACGTCCTGACTTTC.

The chain carries TRBV7-6 and TRBJ1-6, with TRBD1 identical over 9 bases. V gave up 8 bases and J gave up 6 bases; unmatched junction bases: 8. This CDR3 contains 15 residues. Per germline, CDR1 SGHVS and CDR2 FNYEAQ. The CDR3 nucleotides read TGTGCCAGCCGCCCTGGACAGGGGAGTAATTCACCCCTCCACTTT. Encoded protein: CASRPGQGSNSPLHF.